The 26 T cell receptor beta chains in this list originate from one sample, sequenced in a study of blood T cells in healthy people across ages. Through a sample-barcoded 5' primer and a J-beta primer mix, a second PCR was run for roughly 6 to 12 cycles. TCRdb independently ran MiXCR on the 5' RACE reads; one entry per CDR3 protein. This sample has approximately 830,000 distinct CDR3 sequences, with about 62% found just once. Material: blood. Receptors were obtained from a man aged 30-40 years in good health.

The rearrangement links TRBV4-2 to TRBJ1-2, with a possible D match to TRBD1 (6 bases). Germline V lookup: CDR1 LGHNA, CDR2 YNFKEQ. Trimming removed 0 bases from V and 4 bases from J, with 15 bases in between. The CDR3 contains 16 residues. The CDR3 here is CASSQEIRDTSYGYTF. Written as DNA, the CDR3 is TGTGCCAGCAGCCAAGAAATCCGGGACACGTCCTATGGCTACACCTTC.

V usage is TRBV24-1 and J usage is TRBJ1-2; D call uncertain. This CDR3 is built from 14 residues. Deletions cut 4 bases from V and 4 bases from J, with 12 bases between. From germline, CDR1 is KGHDR and CDR2 SFDVKD. CDR3 sequence (DNA): TGTGCCACCAGTGACCCCACCGTGGGCTATGGCTACACCTTC. Translated: CATSDPTVGYGYTF.

The V call is TRBV18, the J call TRBJ2-7; D ambiguous. Near its end, the DNA agrees better with TRBJ2-5, so the J call may be wrong. The CDR3 loop spans 13 amino acids. CDR1 is KGHSH, CDR2 LQKENI, per germline. The CDR3 here is CASSNLAGETQYF. CDR3 DNA: TGTGCCAGCTCCAATCTGGCCGGAGAGACCCAGTACTTC.

This clonotype was counted a few times. The chain carries TRBV28 and TRBJ2-7; D is uncertain. The CDR3 totals 13 residues. V shed 3 bases and J shed 0 bases, with 6 bases lying between them. The germline V gene encodes CDR1 MDHEN and CDR2 SYDVKM. The CDR3 nucleotides read TGTGCCAGCAGTTTTCAGAACTCCTACGAGCAGTACTTC. Protein sequence: CASSFQNSYEQYF.

The chain has TRBV12-3 or TRBV12-4 and TRBJ2-4; no firm D call. The J call is in doubt because the DNA end fits TRBJ2-7 better. The length of the CDR3 is 11 residues. In DNA, the CDR3 is TGTGCCAGCAGTTTCTTCCACGAGCAGTACTTC. Amino acid sequence: CASSFFHEQYF.

The chain carries TRBV12-3 or TRBV12-4 and TRBJ1-2, with D possibly being TRBD1 (6 bases). The CDR3 runs 15 residues. Trimming took off 1 base at V and 5 bases at J, with 14 bases between the two ends. CDR3 sequence: CASSLEKGTLYGYTF. The DNA of the CDR3 is TGTGCCAGCAGTTTAGAAAAAGGGACACTGTATGGCTACACCTTC.

The genes are TRBV7-3 and TRBJ2-7; TRBD1 matches at 7 bases. CDR1 is SGHTA and CDR2 is FQGTGA in the germline V gene. J gave up 6 bases and V 5 bases, and 7 bases lay outside the gene matches. The CDR3 is 13 residues long. DNA for the CDR3: TGTGCCAGCAGCCAAGCCAGGGGGAGCGAGCAGTACTTC. Protein sequence: CASSQARGSEQYF. The full variable domain, rest sourced from reference TRBV7-3 and TRBJ2-7, is GAGVSQTPSNKVTEKGKYVELRCDPISGHTALYWYRQSLGQGPEFLIYFQGTGAADDSGLPNDRFFAVRPEGSVSTLKIQRTERGDSAVYLCASSQARGSEQYFGPGTRLTVT.

In its sample, this clonotype was seen a few times. The chain employs TRBV20-1 and TRBJ2-3; no definite D call. Trimming took 6 bases from V and 0 from J, leaving 13 bases between them. The CDR3 is 14 amino acids. CDR1 and CDR2 from the germline V gene are DFQATT and SNEGSKA (reference sequence). Here the CDR3 DNA reads TGCAGTGCGCCGCCTCGGCCTAGCACAGATACGCAGTATTTT. It yields the protein CSAPPRPSTDTQYF.

The rearrangement links TRBV6-2 or TRBV6-3 to TRBJ2-1; tentatively, D is TRBD2 (5 bases). This CDR3 is built from 15 residues. The germline gives CDR1 MNHEY, CDR2 SVGEGT. The CDR3: CATAEPLADYNEQFF. As DNA, the CDR3 is TGTGCTACAGCGGAGCCGTTGGCAGACTACAATGAGCAGTTCTTC.

The V gene is TRBV6-6, the J gene TRBJ1-2; 7 bases are shared with TRBD1. V dropped 6 bases and J dropped 6; count of bases not matched to a gene: 4. CDR1 is MNHNY and CDR2 is SVGAGI in the germline V gene (reference sequence). This CDR3 is built from 12 residues. The CDR3: CASRKQGNGYTF. In DNA form, the CDR3 reads TGTGCCAGCAGGAAACAGGGGAATGGCTACACCTTC.

This clonotype was seen only a few times. This chain uses TRBV20-1 with TRBJ2-7, with D possibly TRBD1 on 6 matching bases. The CDR3 runs 13 residues. The V end was cut by 8 bases, the J end by 3 bases, with 17 bases between. CDR1 and CDR2 (germline): DFQATT, SNEGSKA (reference sequence). CDR3 DNA: TGCAGTACCAAGAGGCGCAGGGGCTACGAGCAGTACTTC. This gives the protein CSTKRRRGYEQYF.

The DNA for the CDR3 is TGTGCCAGCAGTGAAGGGACAGGGGGCGCAGATACGCAGTATTTT. It translates to CASSEGTGGADTQYF. The chain combines TRBV6-1 with TRBJ2-3, with 11 bases that match TRBD1. The J segment lost 4 bases and the V segment lost 1 base, leaving 1 base of the junction unmatched. Germline V gene lookup returns CDR1 MNHNS and CDR2 SASEGT. The CDR3 is made up of 15 amino acids.

The CDR3 DNA follows: TGCAGCGTTGAAGGCGGCCGTGTAGCCCAGTACTTC. Protein product: CSVEGGRVAQYF. V gene TRBV29-1 combines with J gene TRBJ2-5; D gene uncertain. The CDR3 contains 12 residues. Trimming cost V 1 base and J 9 bases, with 12 bases left between them. Germline V lookup: CDR1 SQVTM, CDR2 ANQGSEA.

This clonotype showed up just once. V usage is TRBV20-1 and J usage is TRBJ2-1; 9 bases align to TRBD2. Germline V CDR1 and CDR2: DFQATT, SNEGSKA (reference sequence). This CDR3 is built from 15 residues. After removal of 2 bases from V and 3 bases from J, the junction contained 5 bases not matched to a gene. The CDR3 here is CSARLAGLFYNEQFF. CDR3 nucleotide sequence: TGCAGTGCTAGACTAGCGGGGTTATTCTACAATGAGCAGTTCTTC.

J is TRBJ1-5 and V is TRBV10-3; possibly TRBD1 for D (5 bases). The germline V gene encodes CDR1 ENHRY and CDR2 SYGVKD. This CDR3 has 15 amino acids. V dropped 6 bases and J dropped 0 bases, with 12 bases sitting between them. The CDR3 DNA reads TGTGCCATCAGCGACAGACCCGATAGCAATCAGCCCCAGCATTTT. Translation gives CAISDRPDSNQPQHF.

This sequence joins TRBV9 and TRBJ2-2, with unresolved D. The germline V gene encodes CDR1 SGDLS and CDR2 YYNGEE. V lost 0 bases, J lost 4 bases, and 13 bases lay in between. The CDR3 contains 16 residues. The CDR3 here is CASSVAGAVGTGELFF. The DNA for the CDR3 is TGTGCCAGCAGCGTAGCAGGCGCGGTGGGCACCGGGGAGCTGTTTTTT. Full variable domain (missing parts from reference TRBV9 and TRBJ2-2): DSGVTQTPKHLITATGQRVTLRCSPRSGDLSVYWYQQSLDQGLQFLIQYYNGEERAKGNILERFSAQQFPDLHSELNLSSLELGDSALYFCASSVAGAVGTGELFFGEGSRLTVL.

In regard to this clonotype: The likely explanation is a read error, given a far larger clone one base away. The chain has TRBV11-2 and TRBJ2-3; 10 bases match TRBD2. V lost 4 bases to trimming and J lost 4 bases; unmatched junction nucleotides: 2. The germline V gene has CDR1 SGHAT and CDR2 FQNNGV. The CDR3 sequence is 14 residues long. DNA for the CDR3: TGTGCCAGCAGCTCAGCGGGGGGGCCAGATACGCAGTATTTT. Translation gives CASSSAGGPDTQYF.

The V gene is TRBV5-1, the J gene TRBJ2-5; D tentatively fits TRBD1 or TRBD2 (5 bases each). The CDR3 spans 14 residues. Trimming pared 5 bases from V and 1 base from J, leaving 12 bases between. Germline V gene lookup returns CDR1 SGHRS and CDR2 YFSETQ. The CDR3: CASRLTGAQETQYF. The CDR3 nucleotides are TGCGCCAGCAGATTAACCGGGGCCCAAGAGACCCAGTACTTC.

This chain connects TRBV20-1 to TRBJ2-1, with a possible D match to TRBD2 (6 bases). Per germline, CDR1 DFQATT and CDR2 SNEGSKA (reference sequence). Trimming cost V 6 bases and J 4 bases, with 19 bases left between them. CDR3 length equals 15 residues. CDR3 in DNA: TGCAGTGCCCGGTGGGCGGGGAGATATTACAATGAGCAGTTCTTC. This codes for CSARWAGRYYNEQFF.

The rearrangement links TRBV7-8 to TRBJ2-3; the D gene could be TRBD1 or TRBD2 (5 bases each). CDR3 size: 13 residues. Trimming removed 5 bases from V and 7 bases from J, with 13 bases in between. Germline values: CDR1 SGHVS, CDR2 FQNEAQ. The CDR3 sequence is CASSLPGANTQYF. CDR3 DNA: TGTGCCAGCAGCCTCCCCGGGGCAAATACGCAGTATTTT.

The rearrangement links TRBV7-8 to TRBJ2-1; perhaps TRBD2 as D (6 bases). V lost 2 bases to trimming and J lost 13 bases, with 21 bases between them. The CDR3 length is 15 residues. Germline CDR1 and CDR2: SGHVS and FQNEAQ. The CDR3 DNA sequence: TGTGCCAGCAGCTTAACGCGGGGAGGACAAGAGACCCAGTTCTTC. This codes for CASSLTRGGQETQFF. Combining the CDR3 with reference TRBV7-8 and TRBJ2-1 gives the whole variable domain GAGVSQSPRYKVAKRGQDVALRCDPISGHVSLFWYQQALGQGPEFLTYFQNEAQLDKSGLPSDRFFAERPEGSVSTLKIQRTQQEDSAVYLCASSLTRGGQETQFFGPGTRLTVL.

The chain links TRBV20-1 to TRBJ2-3, with a weak D call TRBD2 (6 bases). CDR3 length: 15 amino acids. Trimming shortened V by 3 bases and J by 2 bases, and 15 bases separated the two germline ends. Looked up from germline, CDR1 is DFQATT and CDR2 is SNEGSKA (reference sequence). The CDR3 DNA reads as TGCAGTGCTAGTCGTTTGGAGGGGCTCACAGATACGCAGTATTTT. Translation gives CSASRLEGLTDTQYF.

This clonotype has just a few counts. One end of the junction does not line up with germline, which may come from a read error. J is TRBJ2-5 and V is TRBV14; D unclear. The assigned J gene may be wrong: the sequence end matches TRBJ2-7 better. Per germline, CDR1 SGHDN and CDR2 FVKESK. The CDR3 covers 13 residues. The CDR3 sequence: CASSQGIAYEQYF. CDR3 in DNA: TGTGCCAGTAGCCAAGGGATCGCCTACGAGCAGTACTTC.

Only a few counts were recorded for this clonotype. V gene TRBV6-5 combines with J gene TRBJ2-6; D is unclear. The CDR3 spans 15 residues. V was shortened by 4 bases and J by 4 bases, with 11 bases between the two germline ends. Germline V gene lookup returns CDR1 MNHEY and CDR2 SVGAGI. The CDR3 is CASSSAWAGANVLTF. In nucleotides, the CDR3 is TGTGCCAGCAGTTCGGCTTGGGCCGGGGCCAACGTCCTGACTTTC.

The chain recombines TRBV6-2 or TRBV6-3 with TRBJ2-1, with D possibly being TRBD2 (7 bases). This CDR3 contains 15 residues. Germline-derived CDR1 and CDR2 are MNHEY and SVGEGT. The ends were cut back, 2 bases at V and 8 bases at J, with 16 bases in the middle. CDR3 in DNA: TGTGCCAGCAGTTACGAGAGGGGGGGCCTCGATGAGCAGTTCTTC. As protein: CASSYERGGLDEQFF.

This clonotype came up a few times. This chain connects TRBV5-1 to TRBJ2-5; 9 bases match TRBD1. V lost 4 bases to trimming and J lost 11 bases; unmatched junction nucleotides: 18. CDR3 size: 16 residues. Germline loops: CDR1 SGHRS, CDR2 YFSETQ. The CDR3 bases are TGCGCCAGCAGCGCTAAGGGGGACAGGGTAGGCGATGAGCAGTACTTC. The encoded protein is CASSAKGDRVGDEQYF.